Below are 13 T cell receptor beta chains sequenced from a single sample in a study of blood T cell repertoires in COVID-19. The data were produced by immunoSEQ multiplex PCR, yet TCRdb's version contains in-frame clones alone and is incomplete. The sample lists 170,000 or so clones; 85% to 90% were seen once. Specimen: peripheral blood. The receptor source for this set is a woman aged 18-29 years who had recovered from COVID-19.

The V call is TRBV6-5, the J call TRBJ2-1; 11 bases match TRBD1. The V and J ends lost 6 bases and 8 bases, in that order; junction bases with no gene match: 6. The CDR3 extends over 14 amino acids. Germline lookup yields CDR1 MNHEY and CDR2 SVGAGI. The CDR3 sequence is CASRADRGRDEQFF. The CDR3 DNA is TGTGCCAGCAGGGCGGACAGGGGGCGGGATGAGCAGTTCTTC.

The genes are TRBV3-1 (or the pseudogene TRBV3-2) and TRBJ2-1; 10 positions agree with TRBD1. Unmatched junction bases numbered 9, after V lost 2 bases and J lost 8 bases. The CDR3 is made up of 16 amino acids. Germline V gives CDR1 LGHDT, CDR2 YNNKEL (reference sequence). CDR3 nucleotides: TGTGCCAGCAGCCAACCTCTCCCTGGACAGGGGGATGAGCAGTTCTTC. Protein product: CASSQPLPGQGDEQFF.

The chain is built from TRBV7-9 and TRBJ1-3, with 8 bases that match TRBD1. This CDR3 is built from 15 residues. V gave up 5 bases and J gave up 0 bases; unmatched junction bases: 3. Germline V gene sequence: CDR1 SEHNR, CDR2 FQNEAQ (reference sequence). The CDR3 sequence is CASSPGTGSGNTIYF. The CDR3 DNA is TGTGCCAGCAGCCCTGGGACAGGCTCTGGAAACACCATATATTTT.

The chain has TRBV4-3 and TRBJ1-1, with D tentatively TRBD1 (6 bases). The V end was cut by 0 bases, the J end by 1 base, with 12 bases between. Germline lookup yields CDR1 LGHNA and CDR2 YSLEER. The length of the CDR3 is 16 residues. Written as DNA, the CDR3 is TGCGCCAGCAGCCAAGATTACGCCAGGGGGAACACTGAAGCTTTCTTT. Amino acid sequence: CASSQDYARGNTEAFF.

The chain is built from TRBV7-3 and TRBJ2-1; 12 bases line up with TRBD2. CDR1 SGHTA and CDR2 FQGTGA come from the germline V gene. The CDR3 sequence is 15 residues long. V was clipped by 5 bases and J by 4 bases; unmatched bases: 3. The chain's CDR3 is CASSNLAGGYNEQFF. The CDR3 DNA reads TGTGCCAGCAGCAATCTAGCGGGAGGGTACAATGAGCAGTTCTTC.

The rearrangement uses TRBV19 and TRBJ1-1; the D gene is possibly TRBD1 (6 bases). V shed 7 bases and J shed 4 bases, with 13 bases lying between them. CDR1 is LNHDA, CDR2 SQIVND, per germline (reference sequence). There are 13 residues in the CDR3. The CDR3: CASNDRFSTEAFF. CDR3 nucleotides: TGTGCCAGTAACGACAGGTTCAGCACTGAAGCTTTCTTT.

This clone was seen a handful of times. The chain recombines TRBV19 with TRBJ1-1; possibly TRBD1 for D (5 bases). Per the germline V gene, CDR1 is LNHDA and CDR2 is SQIVND (reference sequence). CDR3 length: 16 amino acids. V was clipped by 3 bases and J by 6 bases, with 20 bases between them. The CDR3: CASSIPRQPGGAEAFF. The CDR3 DNA follows: TGTGCCAGTAGTATCCCCCGACAGCCGGGAGGCGCTGAAGCTTTCTTT.

V usage is TRBV9 and J usage is TRBJ2-3; tentatively, D is TRBD1 (6 bases). The germline V gene encodes CDR1 SGDLS and CDR2 YYNGEE. V was cut by 4 bases and J by 2 bases, with 14 bases left in between. This CDR3 contains 15 residues. The CDR3 loop is CASSPRTDHTDTQYF. The CDR3 DNA is TGTGCCAGCAGCCCCCGGACAGACCACACAGATACGCAGTATTTT. Full variable domain (rest looked up from reference TRBV9 and TRBJ2-3): DSGVTQTPKHLITATGQRVTLRCSPRSGDLSVYWYQQSLDQGLQFLIQYYNGEERAKGNILERFSAQQFPDLHSELNLSSLELGDSALYFCASSPRTDHTDTQYFGPGTRLTVL.

The CDR3 is CASSWGGTAYNEQFF. CDR3 nucleotides: TGTGCCAGCAGCTGGGGGGGGACTGCGTACAATGAGCAGTTCTTC. V usage is TRBV5-5 and J usage is TRBJ2-1; TRBD2 agrees at 7 bases. The CDR3 extends over 15 amino acids. Germline-derived CDR1 and CDR2 are SGHKS and YYEKEE (reference sequence). V gave up 3 bases and J gave up 4 bases; unmatched junction bases: 7.

This chain uses TRBV2 with TRBJ2-1; maybe TRBD1 (5 bases). The germline gives CDR1 SNHLY, CDR2 FYNNEI. Trimming stripped 2 bases from V and 6 bases from J, with 8 bases between. The CDR3 has 13 amino acids. The CDR3 spells CASSEWQGNEQFF. The CDR3 DNA follows: TGTGCCAGCAGTGAATGGCAGGGCAATGAGCAGTTCTTC. Based on the CDR3 plus reference TRBV2 and TRBJ2-1, the full variable domain is EPEVTQTPSHQVTQMGQEVILRCVPISNHLYFYWYRQILGQKVEFLVSFYNNEISEKSEIFDDQFSVERPDGSNFTLKIRSTKLEDSAMYFCASSEWQGNEQFFGPGTRLTVL.

The V call is TRBV4-2, the J call TRBJ2-3, with D unresolved. The CDR3 is 18 amino acids. Between the trimmed V and J ends, which lost 4 bases and 2 bases, there was a span of 22 bases. Germline-derived CDR1 and CDR2 are LGHNA and YNFKEQ. DNA of the CDR3: TGTGCCAGCAGCCTAATTCCCCTTTTAGCTCGGATCACAGATACGCAGTATTTT. Translated: CASSLIPLLARITDTQYF.

Only a few counts were recorded for this clone. This rearrangement joins TRBV5-4 to TRBJ2-5; tentative D call: TRBD2 (7 bases). Germline V gene sequence: CDR1 SGHNT, CDR2 YYREEE (reference sequence). The CDR3 has 14 amino acids. V was shortened by 6 bases and J by 2 bases, with 14 bases between the two germline ends. The CDR3 loop is CASTQGGEQETQYF. CDR3 DNA: TGTGCCAGCACCCAAGGGGGGGAACAAGAGACCCAGTACTTC.

This clone is a singleton in its sample. The chain links TRBV6-2 or TRBV6-3 to TRBJ2-3, with 10 bases aligning to TRBD2. Germline CDR1 MNHEY, CDR2 SVGEGT. This CDR3 has 21 residues. V dropped 4 bases and J dropped 2; count of bases not matched to a gene: 21. For the CDR3, the DNA is TGTGCCAGCAGTTCGGACATAGAGCAAAAGGGAACTAGCGGGGCCACAGATACGCAGTATTTT. Protein sequence: CASSSDIEQKGTSGATDTQYF.